This T cell receptor beta chain originates from a study of TIL therapy for anti-PD-1-resistant metastatic lung cancer. Study-wide background: Half of patients were current or former smokers.

Germline V gene data show CDR1 as KGHSH and CDR2 as LQKENI. Deletions cut 3 bases from V and 0 bases from J, with 9 bases between. The CDR3 spans 14 residues. This was the immunoSEQ v3 assay. The method was immunoSEQ multiplex PCR; TCRdb's version includes in-frame clones alone and lacks a portion of them. The sample shows under 100,000 clones, about 71% of them seen only once. Time point in this sample: pre-treatment sample, taken before nivolumab and TIL therapy. Tumor tissue came from excised metastases, mostly pleural nodules or supraclavicular lymph nodes. Stage 4 NSCLC adults joined between 2017 and 2020.

The sequence was collected from a person between 25 and 80 years old with non-small cell lung cancer. V and J are TRBV18 and TRBJ2-7, with D maybe TRBD1 (6 bases). This sample comprised tumor tissue, obtained at baseline. For the CDR3, the DNA is TGTGCCAGCTCACCTCAGGGGAGCTCCTACGAGCAGTACTTC. It specifies CASSPQGSSYEQYF.